Below are 4 T cell receptor beta chains sequenced from a single sample in a study of cytomegalovirus exposure and HLA in healthy donors. Primers included in the PCR were 60 Vbeta and 13 Jbeta primers. The repertoire was sequenced with immunoSEQ multiplex PCR; TCRdb's copy has only in-frame clones and lacks some. The sample lists 90,000 or so clones; over 55% were seen once. The sequencing input was PBMCs. These receptors were obtained from a young woman in good health and CMV-seropositive.

This sequence joins TRBV5-8 and TRBJ2-6, with D unclear. Trimming removed 4 bases from V and 4 bases from J, with 9 bases in between. Germline assignment: CDR1 SGHTS and CDR2 YDEGEE. CDR3 size: 14 residues. Here the CDR3 reads CASSPFSGANVLTF. The DNA for the CDR3 is TGTGCCAGCAGCCCTTTTTCCGGGGCCAACGTCCTGACTTTC.

V is TRBV5-4 and J is TRBJ1-2; D possibly corresponds to TRBD1 (5 bases). The germline CDR1 and CDR2 sequences are SGHNT and YYREEE (reference sequence). The ends were cut back, 1 base at V and 4 bases at J, with 11 bases in the middle. The CDR3 covers 14 residues. The DNA of the CDR3 is TGTGCCAGCAGCTTGCAGGGAGGAGGCTATGGCTACACCTTC. It is translated as CASSLQGGGYGYTF. The full variable domain, completed using reference TRBV5-4 and TRBJ1-2, is ETGVTQSPTHLIKTRGQQVTLRCSSQSGHNTVSWYQQALGQGPQFIFQYYREEENGRGNFPPRFSGLQFPNYSSELNVNALELDDSALYLCASSLQGGGYGYTFGSGTRLTVV.

In this sample, this clone turned up once. The rearrangement joins TRBV10-3 to TRBJ2-7; D might be TRBD2 (6 bases). CDR3 length: 14 amino acids. Per germline, CDR1 ENHRY and CDR2 SYGVKD. V dropped 4 bases and J dropped 2 bases, with 12 bases sitting between them. For the CDR3, the DNA is TGTGCCATCAGTGGGGGTCGGGAGCCCTACGAGCAGTACTTC. Residues: CAISGGREPYEQYF.

This clone was counted only a few times. The chain combines TRBV27 with TRBJ2-1; D perhaps matches TRBD1 (5 bases). Germline-derived CDR1 and CDR2 are MNHEY and SMNVEV (reference sequence). This CDR3 comprises 14 residues. V lost 3 bases to trimming and J lost 7 bases, with 13 bases between them. CDR3 sequence reads: CASSFQGKGNEQFF. Written as DNA, the CDR3 is TGTGCCAGCAGTTTCCAGGGTAAAGGGAATGAGCAGTTCTTC.